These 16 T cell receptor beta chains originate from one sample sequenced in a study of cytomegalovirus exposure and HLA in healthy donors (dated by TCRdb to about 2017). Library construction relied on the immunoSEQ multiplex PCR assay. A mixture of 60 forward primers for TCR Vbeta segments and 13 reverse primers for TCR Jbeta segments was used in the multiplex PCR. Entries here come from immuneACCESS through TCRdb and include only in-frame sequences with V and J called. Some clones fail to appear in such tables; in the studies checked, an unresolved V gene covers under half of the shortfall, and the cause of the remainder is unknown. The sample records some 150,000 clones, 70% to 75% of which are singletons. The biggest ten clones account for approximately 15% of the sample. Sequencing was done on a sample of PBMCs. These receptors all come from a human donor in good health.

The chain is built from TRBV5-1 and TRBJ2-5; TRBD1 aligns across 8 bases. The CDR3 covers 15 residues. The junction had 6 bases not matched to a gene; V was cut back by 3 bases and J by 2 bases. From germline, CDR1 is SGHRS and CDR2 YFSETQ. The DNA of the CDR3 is TGCGCCAGCAGCTCGGCGGGACAGGTTCAAGAGACCCAGTACTTC. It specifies CASSSAGQVQETQYF. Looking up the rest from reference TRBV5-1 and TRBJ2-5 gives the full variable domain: KAGVTQTPRYLIKTRGQQVTLSCSPISGHRSVSWYQQTPGQGLQFLFEYFSETQRNKGNFPGRFSGRQFSNSRSEMNVSTLELGDSALYLCASSSAGQVQETQYFGPGTRLLVL.

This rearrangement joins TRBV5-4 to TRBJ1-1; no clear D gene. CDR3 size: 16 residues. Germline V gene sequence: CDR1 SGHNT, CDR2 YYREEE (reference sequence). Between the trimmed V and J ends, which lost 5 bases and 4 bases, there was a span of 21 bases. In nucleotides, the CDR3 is TGTGCCAGCAGTTCAGCGGGGAACCTAGGGAGCACTGAAGCTTTCTTT. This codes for CASSSAGNLGSTEAFF.

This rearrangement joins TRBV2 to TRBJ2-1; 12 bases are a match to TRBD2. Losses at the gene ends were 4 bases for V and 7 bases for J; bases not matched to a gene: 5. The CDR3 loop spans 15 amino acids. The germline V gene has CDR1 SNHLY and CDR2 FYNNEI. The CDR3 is CASSALAGGRNEQFF. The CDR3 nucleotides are TGTGCCAGCAGTGCACTAGCGGGAGGAAGGAATGAGCAGTTCTTC.

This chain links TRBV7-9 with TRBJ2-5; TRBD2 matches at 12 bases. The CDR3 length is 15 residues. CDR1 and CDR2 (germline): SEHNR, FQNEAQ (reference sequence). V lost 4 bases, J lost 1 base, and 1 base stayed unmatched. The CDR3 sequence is CASSSTSGGQETQYF. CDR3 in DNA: TGTGCCAGCAGCTCGACTAGCGGGGGCCAAGAGACCCAGTACTTC.

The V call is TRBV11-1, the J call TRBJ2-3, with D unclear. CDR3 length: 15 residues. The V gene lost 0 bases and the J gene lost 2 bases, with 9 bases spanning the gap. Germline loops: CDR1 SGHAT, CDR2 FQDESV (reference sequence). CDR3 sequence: CASSLAYSFTDTQYF. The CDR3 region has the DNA TGTGCCAGCAGCTTAGCATATTCCTTCACAGATACGCAGTATTTT.

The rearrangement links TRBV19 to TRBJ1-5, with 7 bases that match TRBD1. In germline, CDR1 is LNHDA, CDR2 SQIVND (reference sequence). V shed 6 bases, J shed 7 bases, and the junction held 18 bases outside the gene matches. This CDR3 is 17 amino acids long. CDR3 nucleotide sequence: TGTGCCAGTAGGTCGGCAGGGGGATTTTTCAGCGGACAGCCCCAGCATTTT. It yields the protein CASRSAGGFFSGQPQHF.

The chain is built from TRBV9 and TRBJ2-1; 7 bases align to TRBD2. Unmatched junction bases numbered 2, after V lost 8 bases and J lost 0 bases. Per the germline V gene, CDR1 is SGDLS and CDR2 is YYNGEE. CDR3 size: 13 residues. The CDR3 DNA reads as TGTGCCAGTGGGGGGGACTCCTACAATGAGCAGTTCTTC. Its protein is CASGGDSYNEQFF. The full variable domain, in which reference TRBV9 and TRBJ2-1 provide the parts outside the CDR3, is DSGVTQTPKHLITATGQRVTLRCSPRSGDLSVYWYQQSLDQGLQFLIQYYNGEERAKGNILERFSAQQFPDLHSELNLSSLELGDSALYFCASGGDSYNEQFFGPGTRLTVL.

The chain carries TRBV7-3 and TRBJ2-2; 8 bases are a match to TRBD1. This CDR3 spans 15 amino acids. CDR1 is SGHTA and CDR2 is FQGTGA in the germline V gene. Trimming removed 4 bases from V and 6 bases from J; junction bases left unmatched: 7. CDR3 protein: CASSSDRGLPGELFF. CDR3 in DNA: TGTGCCAGCAGCTCTGACAGGGGATTACCCGGGGAGCTGTTTTTT.

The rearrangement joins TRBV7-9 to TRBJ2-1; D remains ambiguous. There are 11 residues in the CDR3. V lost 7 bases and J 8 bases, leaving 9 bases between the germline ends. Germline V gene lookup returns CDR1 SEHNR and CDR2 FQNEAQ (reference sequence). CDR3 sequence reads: CASNLGDEQFF. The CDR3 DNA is TGTGCCAGCAACCTCGGTGATGAGCAGTTCTTC. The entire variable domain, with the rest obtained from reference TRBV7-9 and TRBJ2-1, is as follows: DTGVSQNPRHKITKRGQNVTFRCDPISEHNRLYWYRQTLGQGPEFLTYFQNEAQLEKSRLLSDRFSAERPKGSFSTLEIQRTEQGDSAMYLCASNLGDEQFFGPGTRLTVL.

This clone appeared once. In DNA, the CDR3 is TGCGCCAGCAGCTTGGATCCCTCCCCGGACACCTTCTACAATGAGCAGTTCTTC. This encodes CASSLDPSPDTFYNEQFF. The V gene is TRBV5-1, the J gene TRBJ2-1; D is perhaps TRBD1 (5 bases). Per germline, CDR1 SGHRS and CDR2 YFSETQ. Trimming took 0 bases from V and 3 from J, leaving 19 bases between them. CDR3 length: 18 residues.

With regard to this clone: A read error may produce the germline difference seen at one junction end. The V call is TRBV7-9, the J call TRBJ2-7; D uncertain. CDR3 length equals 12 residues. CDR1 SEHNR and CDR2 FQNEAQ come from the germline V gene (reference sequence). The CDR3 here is CSSSRSSYEQYF. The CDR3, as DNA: TGTTCCAGCAGCAGGAGCTCCTACGAGCAGTACTTC.

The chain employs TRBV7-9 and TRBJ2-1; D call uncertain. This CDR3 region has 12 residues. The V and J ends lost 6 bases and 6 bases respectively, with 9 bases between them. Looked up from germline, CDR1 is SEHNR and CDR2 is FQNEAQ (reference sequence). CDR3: CASSLDGNEQFF. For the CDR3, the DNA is TGTGCCAGCAGTCTAGACGGCAATGAGCAGTTCTTC.

The CDR3 DNA reads TGTGCCTGGAGTGTTGGCAGGGGGACTGAAAAACTGTTTTTT. Residues: CAWSVGRGTEKLFF. The chain carries TRBV30 and TRBJ1-4; the match to TRBD1 covers 7 bases. J gave up 7 bases and V 0 bases, and 5 bases lay outside the gene matches. The CDR3 loop spans 14 amino acids. Germline V gene sequence: CDR1 GTSNPN, CDR2 SVGIG (reference sequence).

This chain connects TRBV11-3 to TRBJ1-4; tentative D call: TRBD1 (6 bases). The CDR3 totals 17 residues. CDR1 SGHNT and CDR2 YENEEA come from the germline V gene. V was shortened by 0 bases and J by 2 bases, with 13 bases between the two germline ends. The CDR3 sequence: CASSLEGRGFTNEKLFF. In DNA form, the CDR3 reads TGTGCCAGCAGCTTAGAAGGCAGGGGATTCACTAATGAAAAACTGTTTTTT.

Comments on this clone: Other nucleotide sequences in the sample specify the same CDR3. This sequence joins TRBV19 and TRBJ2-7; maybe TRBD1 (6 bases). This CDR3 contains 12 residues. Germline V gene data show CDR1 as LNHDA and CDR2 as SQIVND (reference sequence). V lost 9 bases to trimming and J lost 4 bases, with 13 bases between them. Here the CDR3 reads CASSETGYEQYF. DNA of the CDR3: TGTGCCAGCAGTGAGACAGGTTACGAGCAGTACTTC.

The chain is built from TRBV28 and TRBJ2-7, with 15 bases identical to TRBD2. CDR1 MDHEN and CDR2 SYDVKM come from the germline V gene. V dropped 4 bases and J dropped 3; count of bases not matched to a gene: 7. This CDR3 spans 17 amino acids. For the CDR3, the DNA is TGTGCCAGCAGTTCCAGGGGACTAGCGGGGGGCCTCTACGAGCAGTACTTC. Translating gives CASSSRGLAGGLYEQYF.